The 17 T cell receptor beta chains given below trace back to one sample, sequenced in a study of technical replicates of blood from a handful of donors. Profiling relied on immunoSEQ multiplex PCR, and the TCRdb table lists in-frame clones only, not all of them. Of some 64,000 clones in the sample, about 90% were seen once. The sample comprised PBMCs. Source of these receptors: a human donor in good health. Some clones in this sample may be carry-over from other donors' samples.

DNA for the CDR3: TGCGCCAGCAGTGTGGGGCCCGGAGATACGCAGTATTTT. Its protein is CASSVGPGDTQYF. This chain joins TRBV10-2 and TRBJ2-3; a possible D gene is TRBD1 (5 bases). The CDR3 consists of 13 residues. CDR1 WSHSY and CDR2 SAAADI come from the germline V gene. Trimming stripped 4 bases from V and 5 bases from J, with 10 bases between.

The CDR3 loop is CASSATGTGESPLHF. For the CDR3, the DNA is TGTGCCAGCAGCGCTACCGGGACAGGGGAGTCACCCCTCCACTTT. The genes are TRBV6-5 and TRBJ1-6, with TRBD1 matching over 10 bases. From germline, CDR1 is MNHEY and CDR2 SVGAGI. V was clipped by 6 bases and J by 10 bases; unmatched bases: 9. The length of the CDR3 is 15 residues.

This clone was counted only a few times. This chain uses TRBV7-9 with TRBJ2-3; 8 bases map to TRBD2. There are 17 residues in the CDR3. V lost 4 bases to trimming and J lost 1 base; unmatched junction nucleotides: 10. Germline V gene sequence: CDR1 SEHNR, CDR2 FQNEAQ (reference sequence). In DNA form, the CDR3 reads TGTGCCAGCAGCTGCGCCTCTGGCGGGAGGTGCACAGATACGCAGTATTTT. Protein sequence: CASSCASGGRCTDTQYF.

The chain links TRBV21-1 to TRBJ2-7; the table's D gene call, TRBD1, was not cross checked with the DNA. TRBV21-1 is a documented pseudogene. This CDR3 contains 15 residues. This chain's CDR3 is CASSNDTNPPYEQYF. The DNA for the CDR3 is TGTGCCAGCAGCAATGACACCAACCCCCCCTACGAGCAGTACTTC.

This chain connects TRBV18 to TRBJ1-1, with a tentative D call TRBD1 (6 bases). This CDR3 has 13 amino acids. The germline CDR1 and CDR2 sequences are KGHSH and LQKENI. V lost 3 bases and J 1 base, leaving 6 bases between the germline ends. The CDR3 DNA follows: TGTGCCAGCTCACCGGGACAGAACACTGAAGCTTTCTTT. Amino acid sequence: CASSPGQNTEAFF.

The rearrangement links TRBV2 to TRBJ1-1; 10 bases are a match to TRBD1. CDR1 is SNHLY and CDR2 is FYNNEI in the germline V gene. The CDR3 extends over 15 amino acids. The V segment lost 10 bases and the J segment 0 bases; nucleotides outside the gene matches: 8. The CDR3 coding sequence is TGTGCCAAGGGGGGGGACAGGGGTATGAACACTGAAGCTTTCTTT. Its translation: CAKGGDRGMNTEAFF.

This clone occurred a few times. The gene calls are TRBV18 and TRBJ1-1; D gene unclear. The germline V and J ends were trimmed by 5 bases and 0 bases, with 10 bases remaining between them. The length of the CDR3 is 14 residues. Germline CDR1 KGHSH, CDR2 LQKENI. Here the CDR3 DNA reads TGTGCCAGCTCATTAGAACAGATGAACACTGAAGCTTTCTTT. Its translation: CASSLEQMNTEAFF.

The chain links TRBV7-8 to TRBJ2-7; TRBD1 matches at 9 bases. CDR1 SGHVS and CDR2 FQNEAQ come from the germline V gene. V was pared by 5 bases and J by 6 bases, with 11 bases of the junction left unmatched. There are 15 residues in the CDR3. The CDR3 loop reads CASSLTQGARAEQYF. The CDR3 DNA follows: TGTGCCAGCAGCCTAACACAGGGGGCAAGGGCCGAGCAGTACTTC.

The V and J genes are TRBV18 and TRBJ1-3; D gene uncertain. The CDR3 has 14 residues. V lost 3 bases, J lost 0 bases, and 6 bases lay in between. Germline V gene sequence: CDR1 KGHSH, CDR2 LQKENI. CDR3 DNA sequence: TGTGCCAGCTCACCGGGCATCTCTGGAAACACCATATATTTT. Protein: CASSPGISGNTIYF.

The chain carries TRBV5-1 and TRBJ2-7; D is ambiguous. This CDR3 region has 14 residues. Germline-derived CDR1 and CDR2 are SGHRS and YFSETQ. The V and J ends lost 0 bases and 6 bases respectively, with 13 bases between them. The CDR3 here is CASSLEFGAGEQYF. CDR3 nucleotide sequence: TGCGCCAGCAGCTTGGAATTTGGCGCAGGCGAGCAGTACTTC.

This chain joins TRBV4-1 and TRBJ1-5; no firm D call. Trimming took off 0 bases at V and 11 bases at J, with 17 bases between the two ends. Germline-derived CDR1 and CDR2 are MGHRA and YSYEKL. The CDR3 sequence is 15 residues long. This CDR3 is CASSQEEGNYLAQHF. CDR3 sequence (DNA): TGCGCCAGCAGCCAAGAAGAGGGCAATTATTTGGCCCAGCATTTT.

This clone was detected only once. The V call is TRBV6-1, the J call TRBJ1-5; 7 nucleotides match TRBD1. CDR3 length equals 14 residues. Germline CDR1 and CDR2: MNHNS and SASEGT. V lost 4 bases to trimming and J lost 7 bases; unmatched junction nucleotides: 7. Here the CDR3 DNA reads TGTGCCAGCAGTGGGGCAGGGGGACGGCAGCCCCAGCATTTT. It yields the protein CASSGAGGRQPQHF.

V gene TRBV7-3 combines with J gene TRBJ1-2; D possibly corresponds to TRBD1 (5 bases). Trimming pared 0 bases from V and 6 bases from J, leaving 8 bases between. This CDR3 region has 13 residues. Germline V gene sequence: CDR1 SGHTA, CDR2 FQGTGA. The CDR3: CASSLTTGDGYTF. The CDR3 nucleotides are TGTGCCAGCAGCTTAACAACGGGGGATGGCTACACCTTC.

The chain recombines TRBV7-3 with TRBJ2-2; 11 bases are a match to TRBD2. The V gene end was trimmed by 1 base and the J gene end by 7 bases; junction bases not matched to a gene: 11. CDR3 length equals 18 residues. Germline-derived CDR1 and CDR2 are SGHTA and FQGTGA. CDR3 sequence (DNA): TGTGCCAGCAGCTTAAGAACTAGCGGGGGTCGAGGAGGCGGGGAGCTGTTTTTT. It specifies CASSLRTSGGRGGGELFF.

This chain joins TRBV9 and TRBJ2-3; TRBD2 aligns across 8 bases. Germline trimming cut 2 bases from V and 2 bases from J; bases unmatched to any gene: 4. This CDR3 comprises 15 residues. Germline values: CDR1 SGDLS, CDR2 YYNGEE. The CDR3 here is CASSVSGGNTDTQYF. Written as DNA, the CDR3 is TGTGCCAGCAGCGTGTCGGGAGGGAACACAGATACGCAGTATTTT.

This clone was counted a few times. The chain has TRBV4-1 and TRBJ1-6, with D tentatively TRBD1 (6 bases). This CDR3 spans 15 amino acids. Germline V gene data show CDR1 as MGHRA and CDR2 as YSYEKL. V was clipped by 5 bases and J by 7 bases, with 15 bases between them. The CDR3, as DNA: TGCGCCAGCAGCACCCAGGTTCAGGGGAATTCACCCCTCCACTTT. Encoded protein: CASSTQVQGNSPLHF.

CDR3 in DNA: TGTGCCAGCAGTTTAAGTTCAGGCTTAGGCTCTAGCACAGATACGCAGTATTTT. Protein product: CASSLSSGLGSSTDTQYF. This rearrangement joins TRBV28 to TRBJ2-3; no clear D. Germline-derived CDR1 and CDR2 are MDHEN and SYDVKM. This CDR3 has 18 amino acids. The V end lost 2 bases, the J end lost 0 bases, and 18 bases lay between the germline ends.